This TCR beta chain was identified during a study of regulatory T cells in long-lasting Graves disease. Construction of TCR beta libraries relied on iRepertoire HTBI primers and on Arm-PCR targeting CDR3 regions. TCRdb analysed the multiplex PCR reads with MiXCR anew, one entry per CDR3 protein. The table lists around 500,000 distinct CDR3 sequences, around 21% of them singletons, with 6.5% to 8% in the top ten. Regarding time point: persistent/refractory GD, antithyroid drugs over 5 years with positive TRAb. After RNA was extracted from PBMCs, the TCR library was made from it. This clonotype was seen more than once but under ten times. The receptor was isolated from a female donor with Graves disease. Sequences were derived from peripheral blood mononuclear cells (PBMCs), sampled when the disease was refractory, from a patient treated with antithyroid drugs.

The CDR3 spells CSASGVPGELFF. The CDR3 region has the DNA TGCAGTGCCTCAGGGGTGCCCGGGGAGCTGTTTTTT. This chain uses TRBV20-1 with TRBJ2-2, with a tentative D call TRBD1 (6 bases). The CDR3 covers 12 residues. Germline CDR1 and CDR2: DFQATT and SNEGSKA (reference sequence). The V end lost 6 bases, the J end lost 6 bases, and 11 bases lay between the germline ends.